Below, 23 T cell receptor beta chains from the same sample are listed, as sequenced in a study of cytomegalovirus exposure and HLA in healthy donors. Use of 60 Vbeta and 13 Jbeta primers characterized the PCR. The repertoire was sequenced with immunoSEQ multiplex PCR; TCRdb's copy has only in-frame clones and lacks some. The sample yields 170,000 or so clones, over 65% seen once. Sequencing was done on a sample of PBMCs. The origin of the receptors is a middle-aged woman in good health and CMV-seronegative.

The chain uses TRBV6-5 and TRBJ2-5; 9 bases fit TRBD1. V was clipped by 5 bases and J by 5 bases; unmatched bases: 6. The CDR3 loop spans 14 amino acids. The germline V gene encodes CDR1 MNHEY and CDR2 SVGAGI. Written as DNA, the CDR3 is TGTGCCAGCAGTACACAGGGGGCGGGGGAGACCCAGTACTTC. As protein: CASSTQGAGETQYF.

The V gene is TRBV5-1, the J gene TRBJ2-7, with D possibly being TRBD2 (5 bases). Germline V lookup: CDR1 SGHRS, CDR2 YFSETQ. The germline V and J ends were trimmed by 5 bases and 6 bases, with 9 bases remaining between them. This CDR3 has 11 amino acids. CDR3: CASRAGVEQYF. The CDR3 DNA reads TGCGCCAGCAGGGCCGGGGTCGAGCAGTACTTC.

This chain connects TRBV2 to TRBJ1-6, with 8 bases lining up with TRBD1. The CDR3 is 16 residues long. With V trimmed by 4 bases and J by 5 bases, 7 bases remained unmatched. Germline V gives CDR1 SNHLY, CDR2 FYNNEI. CDR3 loop: CASSGGQGLDNSPLHF. CDR3 coding DNA: TGTGCCAGCAGTGGAGGACAGGGATTGGATAATTCACCCCTCCACTTT.

The chain couples TRBV5-4 to TRBJ1-4; 7 bases are shared with TRBD1. Per germline, CDR1 SGHNT and CDR2 YYREEE (reference sequence). The length of the CDR3 is 15 residues. V lost 4 bases to trimming and J lost 7 bases; unmatched junction nucleotides: 10. This chain's CDR3 is CASSHKTGRREKLFF. The CDR3 DNA is TGTGCCAGCAGCCATAAGACAGGGCGACGTGAAAAACTGTTTTTT. The whole variable domain, remainder taken from reference TRBV5-4 and TRBJ1-4, is ETGVTQSPTHLIKTRGQQVTLRCSSQSGHNTVSWYQQALGQGPQFIFQYYREEENGRGNFPPRFSGLQFPNYSSELNVNALELDDSALYLCASSHKTGRREKLFFGSGTQLSVL.

The V and J genes are TRBV11-2 and TRBJ1-1; D call uncertain. V was shortened by 5 bases and J by 5 bases, with 15 bases between the two germline ends. Per germline, CDR1 SGHAT and CDR2 FQNNGV. The CDR3 is 14 amino acids. CDR3 nucleotides: TGTGCCAGCAGCCAACACAAACCGGGGACTGAAGCTTTCTTT. It translates to CASSQHKPGTEAFF.

This chain joins TRBV6-5 and TRBJ1-1, with D maybe TRBD1 (6 bases). Germline CDR1 MNHEY, CDR2 SVGAGI. V was cut by 6 bases and J by 3 bases, with 17 bases left in between. The CDR3 covers 15 residues. CDR3 region: CASSLTGQLDTEAFF. The DNA of the CDR3 is TGTGCCAGCAGCCTGACGGGACAATTGGACACTGAAGCTTTCTTT.

The chain has TRBV9 and TRBJ2-3, with 9 nucleotides matching TRBD2. Unmatched junction bases numbered 5, after V lost 0 bases and J lost 9 bases. CDR3 length equals 14 residues. CDR1 SGDLS and CDR2 YYNGEE come from the germline V gene. The CDR3 nucleotides read TGTGCCAGCAGCGTAGGCGGGGGGGCAGGAACGCAGTATTTT. Translated: CASSVGGGAGTQYF.

This clone was counted a few times. DNA of the CDR3: TGTGCCAGCAGTCTCTCACTCGGGACAGGGGTTCCCTACGAGCAGTACTTC. Translated, it gives CASSLSLGTGVPYEQYF. The rearrangement links TRBV28 to TRBJ2-7, with TRBD1 matching 10 bases. The CDR3 extends over 17 amino acids. The trim removed 5 bases at V and 2 bases at J, leaving 12 bases unmatched. Per germline, CDR1 MDHEN and CDR2 SYDVKM.

The rearrangement joins TRBV13 to TRBJ1-4; 8 bases are a match to TRBD1. The CDR3 runs 15 residues. The junction had 9 bases not matched to a gene; V was cut back by 4 bases and J by 8 bases. Germline CDR1 is PRHDT and CDR2 is FYEKMQ (reference sequence). As DNA, the CDR3 is TGTGCCAGCAGCTCGAGTCAGGGGGCAGGAGAAAAACTGTTTTTT. Protein sequence: CASSSSQGAGEKLFF.

The genes are TRBV7-9 and TRBJ2-1, with TRBD2 identical over 10 bases. Germline lookup yields CDR1 SEHNR and CDR2 FQNEAQ (reference sequence). This CDR3 spans 16 amino acids. The V segment lost 5 bases and the J segment 1 base; nucleotides outside the gene matches: 5. In nucleotides, the CDR3 is TGTGCCAGCAGCATAAGCGGGGGGGTGTCCTACAATGAGCAGTTCTTC. It yields the protein CASSISGGVSYNEQFF.

The chain couples TRBV19 to TRBJ1-1; 10 nucleotides match TRBD1. Germline-derived CDR1 and CDR2 are LNHDA and SQIVND (reference sequence). The CDR3 is made up of 13 amino acids. The V gene end was trimmed by 7 bases and the J gene end by 3 bases; junction bases not matched to a gene: 2. CDR3 coding DNA: TGTGCCAGTACGGACAGGGGGGACACTGAAGCTTTCTTT. The encoded protein is CASTDRGDTEAFF.

This CDR3 reads CASSKGQGPNTGELFF. The CDR3 nucleotides are TGTGCCAGCAGCAAAGGCCAGGGGCCGAACACCGGGGAGCTGTTTTTT. J is TRBJ2-2 and V is TRBV7-9; tentative D call: TRBD1 (6 bases). The CDR3 is 16 residues long. The germline V gene has CDR1 SEHNR and CDR2 FQNEAQ (reference sequence). V lost 5 bases and J 0 bases, leaving 13 bases between the germline ends. Looking up the rest from reference TRBV7-9 and TRBJ2-2 gives the full variable domain: DTGVSQNPRHKITKRGQNVTFRCDPISEHNRLYWYRQTLGQGPEFLTYFQNEAQLEKSRLLSDRFSAERPKGSFSTLEIQRTEQGDSAMYLCASSKGQGPNTGELFFGEGSRLTVL.

The CDR3 protein is CASTVMDSSQGTDTQYF. The CDR3 region has the DNA TGTGCCAGCACCGTGATGGACAGTTCCCAAGGCACAGATACGCAGTATTTT. V gene TRBV2 combines with J gene TRBJ2-3, with a tentative D call TRBD1 (6 bases). From germline, CDR1 is SNHLY and CDR2 FYNNEI. With 7 bases removed from V and 1 base from J, the gap between germline ends came to 21 bases. The CDR3 extends over 17 amino acids.

CDR3 sequence reads: CASSQNEQFF. CDR3 DNA sequence: TGTGCCAGCAGCCAGAATGAGCAGTTCTTC. The V call is TRBV28, the J call TRBJ2-1; no reliable D call. The V gene lost 6 bases and the J gene lost 7 bases, with 4 bases spanning the gap. This CDR3 comprises 10 residues. Germline CDR1 reads MDHEN; CDR2 reads SYDVKM.

This clone was detected only once. The rearrangement links TRBV7-8 to TRBJ1-1, with D uncertain. The CDR3 contains 15 residues. Germline V lookup: CDR1 SGHVS, CDR2 FQNEAQ. Trimming shortened V by 5 bases and J by 0 bases, and 13 bases separated the two germline ends. The CDR3 DNA reads TGTGCCAGCAGCCCCCCCGTGGCCCTGAACACTGAAGCTTTCTTT. Its translation is CASSPPVALNTEAFF.

This clone was found a few times. This chain connects TRBV10-3 to TRBJ2-1; TRBD1 might be the D (6 bases). CDR3 length equals 13 residues. V lost 6 bases to trimming and J lost 3 bases, with 9 bases between them. The germline V gene has CDR1 ENHRY and CDR2 SYGVKD. CDR3 sequence: CAIRGGIYNEQFF. CDR3 DNA sequence: TGTGCCATCAGAGGGGGAATCTACAATGAGCAGTTCTTC.

The chain joins TRBV28 to TRBJ2-6; no firm D call. Germline assignment: CDR1 MDHEN and CDR2 SYDVKM. The CDR3 has 16 residues. Trimming took 1 base from V and 5 from J, leaving 12 bases between them. The CDR3 coding sequence is TGTGCCAGCAGTTTATCCCTACTACGCAGGGCCAACGTCCTGACTTTC. Residues: CASSLSLLRRANVLTF.

The chain uses TRBV27 and TRBJ2-2; no reliable D call. Germline assignment: CDR1 MNHEY and CDR2 SMNVEV (reference sequence). Deletions cut 7 bases from V and 8 bases from J, with 8 bases between. The CDR3 covers 11 residues. In DNA, the CDR3 is TGTGCCAGCAAAGCGACGGGGGAGCTGTTTTTT. It yields the protein CASKATGELFF.

This chain links TRBV6-1 with TRBJ1-3; tentative D call: TRBD1 (5 bases). The CDR3 has 16 amino acids. V was clipped by 3 bases and J by 2 bases, with 14 bases between them. CDR1 MNHNS and CDR2 SASEGT come from the germline V gene. CDR3 amino acids: CASSDPGWLAGNTIYF. DNA of the CDR3: TGTGCCAGCAGTGACCCAGGGTGGTTAGCTGGAAACACCATATATTTT.

This rearrangement joins TRBV7-9 to TRBJ1-1; D is ambiguous. This CDR3 region has 13 residues. V was trimmed by 2 bases and J by 3 bases, leaving 7 bases between them. CDR1 and CDR2 from the germline V gene are SEHNR and FQNEAQ (reference sequence). Written as DNA, the CDR3 is TGTGCCAGCAGCTTATTCGAGGACACTGAAGCTTTCTTT. Residues: CASSLFEDTEAFF. The full variable domain, completed using reference TRBV7-9 and TRBJ1-1, is DTGVSQNPRHKITKRGQNVTFRCDPISEHNRLYWYRQTLGQGPEFLTYFQNEAQLEKSRLLSDRFSAERPKGSFSTLEIQRTEQGDSAMYLCASSLFEDTEAFFGQGTRLTVV.

The CDR3 loop is CASSPLAGADTQYF. CDR3 sequence (DNA): TGTGCCAGCTCACCACTAGCGGGGGCAGATACGCAGTATTTT. V and J are TRBV18 and TRBJ2-3; 9 bases agree with TRBD2. Germline CDR1 is KGHSH and CDR2 is LQKENI. V dropped 1 base and J dropped 4; count of bases not matched to a gene: 0. The CDR3 is made up of 14 amino acids.

This clone was detected only a few times. This chain uses TRBV5-4 with TRBJ2-3; 8 bases are a match to TRBD2. J was trimmed by 6 bases and V by 1 base; bases with no gene match: 7. The CDR3 totals 15 residues. CDR1 is SGHNT and CDR2 is YYREEE in the germline V gene (reference sequence). The CDR3 DNA is TGTGCCAGCAGCTTGTCGGGACTAGTGGGGGATACGCAGTATTTT. Translation: CASSLSGLVGDTQYF.

The table lists this clone with a count of one. The chain uses TRBV5-4 and TRBJ2-1; D gene unclear. Between the trimmed V and J ends, which lost 2 bases and 1 base, there was a span of 10 bases. CDR1 and CDR2 (germline): SGHNT, YYREEE (reference sequence). The CDR3 is 15 amino acids. CDR3 DNA sequence: TGTGCCAGCAGCTTACCCGAGTGGTCCTACAATGAGCAGTTCTTC. Encoded protein: CASSLPEWSYNEQFF.